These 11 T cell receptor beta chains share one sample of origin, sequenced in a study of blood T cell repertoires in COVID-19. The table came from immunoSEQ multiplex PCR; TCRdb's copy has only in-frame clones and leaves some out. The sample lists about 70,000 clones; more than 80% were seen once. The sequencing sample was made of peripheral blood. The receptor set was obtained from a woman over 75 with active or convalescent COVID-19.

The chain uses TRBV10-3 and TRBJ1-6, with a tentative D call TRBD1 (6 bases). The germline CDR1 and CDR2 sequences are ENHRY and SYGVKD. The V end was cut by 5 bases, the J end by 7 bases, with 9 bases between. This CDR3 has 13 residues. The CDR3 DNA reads TGTGCCATCAGTTCCGACAGGAATTCACCCCTCCACTTT. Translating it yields CAISSDRNSPLHF.

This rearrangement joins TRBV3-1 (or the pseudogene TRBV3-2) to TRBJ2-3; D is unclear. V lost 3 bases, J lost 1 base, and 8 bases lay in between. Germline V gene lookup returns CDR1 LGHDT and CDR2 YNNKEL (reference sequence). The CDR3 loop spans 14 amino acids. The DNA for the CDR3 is TGTGCCAGCAGCCAGTCCCCGGGCACAGATACGCAGTATTTT. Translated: CASSQSPGTDTQYF.

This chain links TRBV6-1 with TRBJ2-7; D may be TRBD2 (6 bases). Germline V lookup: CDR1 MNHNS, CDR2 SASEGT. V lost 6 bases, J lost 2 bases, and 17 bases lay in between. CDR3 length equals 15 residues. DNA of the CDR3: TGTGCCAGCAGGACCCACGGGGGACCTACCTACGAGCAGTACTTC. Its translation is CASRTHGGPTYEQYF.

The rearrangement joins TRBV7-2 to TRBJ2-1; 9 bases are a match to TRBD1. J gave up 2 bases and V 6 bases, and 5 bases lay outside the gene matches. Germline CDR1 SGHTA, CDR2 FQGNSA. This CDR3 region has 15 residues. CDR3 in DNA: TGTGCCAGCAGGCCCGGGACAGGGACCTACAATGAGCAGTTCTTC. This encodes CASRPGTGTYNEQFF.

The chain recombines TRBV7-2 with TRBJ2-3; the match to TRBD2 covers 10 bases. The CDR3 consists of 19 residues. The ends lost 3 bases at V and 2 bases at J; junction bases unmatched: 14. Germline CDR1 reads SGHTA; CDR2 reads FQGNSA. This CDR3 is CASSLRWFTSGASTDTQYF. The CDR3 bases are TGTGCCAGCAGCTTGAGGTGGTTTACTAGCGGGGCTTCCACAGATACGCAGTATTTT.

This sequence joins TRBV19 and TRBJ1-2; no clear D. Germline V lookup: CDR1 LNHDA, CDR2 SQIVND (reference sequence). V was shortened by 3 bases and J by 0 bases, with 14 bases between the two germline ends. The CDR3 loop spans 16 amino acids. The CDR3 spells CASSMSADTANYGYTF. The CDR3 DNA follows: TGTGCCAGTAGTATGTCGGCGGATACCGCTAACTATGGCTACACCTTC.

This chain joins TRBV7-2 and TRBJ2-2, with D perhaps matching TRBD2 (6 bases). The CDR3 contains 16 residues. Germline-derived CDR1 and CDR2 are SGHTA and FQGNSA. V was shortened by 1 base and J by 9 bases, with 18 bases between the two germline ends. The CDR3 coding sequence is TGTGCCAGCAGCTTAGGGGGGTTAGCGGAATGGAGGGAGCTGTTTTTT. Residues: CASSLGGLAEWRELFF.

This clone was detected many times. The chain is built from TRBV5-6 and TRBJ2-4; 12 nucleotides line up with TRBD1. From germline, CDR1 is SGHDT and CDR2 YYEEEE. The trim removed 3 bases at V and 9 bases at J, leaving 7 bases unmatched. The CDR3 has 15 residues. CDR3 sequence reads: CASSSRDRGPGIQYF. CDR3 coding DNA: TGTGCCAGCAGCTCCCGGGACAGGGGGCCTGGCATTCAGTACTTC.

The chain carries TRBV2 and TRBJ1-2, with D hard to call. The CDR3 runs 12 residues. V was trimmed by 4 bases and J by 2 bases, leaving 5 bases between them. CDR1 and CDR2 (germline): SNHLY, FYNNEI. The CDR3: CASSVENYGYTF. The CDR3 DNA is TGTGCCAGCAGTGTAGAAAACTATGGCTACACCTTC. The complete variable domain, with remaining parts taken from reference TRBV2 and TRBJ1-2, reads EPEVTQTPSHQVTQMGQEVILRCVPISNHLYFYWYRQILGQKVEFLVSFYNNEISEKSEIFDDQFSVERPDGSNFTLKIRSTKLEDSAMYFCASSVENYGYTFGSGTRLTVV.

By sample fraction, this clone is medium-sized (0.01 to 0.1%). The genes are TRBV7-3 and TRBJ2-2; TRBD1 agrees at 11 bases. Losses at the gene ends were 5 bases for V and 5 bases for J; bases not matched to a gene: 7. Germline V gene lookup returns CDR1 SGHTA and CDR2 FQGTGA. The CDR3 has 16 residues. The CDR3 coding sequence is TGTGCCAGCAGCGCGTCCCGGGACAGGGGGACCGGGGAGCTGTTTTTT. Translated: CASSASRDRGTGELFF.

CDR3: CATSSEGITGELFF. The CDR3 DNA is TGTGCCACCAGCAGCGAGGGAATCACCGGGGAGCTGTTTTTT. The rearrangement links TRBV15 to TRBJ2-2, with D possibly matching TRBD2 (5 bases). The CDR3 contains 14 residues. With 3 bases removed from V and 4 bases from J, the gap between germline ends came to 9 bases. Germline loops: CDR1 LNHNV, CDR2 YYDKDF (reference sequence).